Shown below are 16 T cell receptor beta chains from a single sample sequenced in a study of shared clonotypes between healthy human individuals. Only in-frame clones appear in the TCRdb table, and some are missing; sequencing was by immunoSEQ multiplex PCR. The sample lists some 550,000 clones, 97% occurring once. Material for sequencing was naive CD4+ T cells sorted from blood. The subset is: CD45RA+ positively selected. The receptors derive from a woman aged 25 to 45 in good health.

This clone was detected once. The chain joins TRBV2 to TRBJ1-1; unclear D gene. The CDR3 runs 12 residues. V was clipped by 8 bases and J by 6 bases, with 13 bases between them. Germline V gene data show CDR1 as SNHLY and CDR2 as FYNNEI. CDR3 region: CASRKVLAEAFF. CDR3 nucleotides: TGTGCCAGCCGGAAGGTTTTGGCTGAAGCTTTCTTT. Full variable domain (rest looked up from reference TRBV2 and TRBJ1-1): EPEVTQTPSHQVTQMGQEVILRCVPISNHLYFYWYRQILGQKVEFLVSFYNNEISEKSEIFDDQFSVERPDGSNFTLKIRSTKLEDSAMYFCASRKVLAEAFFGQGTRLTVV.

A note on this clone: Other nucleotide sequences in the sample specify the same CDR3. The chain uses TRBV9 and TRBJ2-1; 8 bases are shared with TRBD2. The germline V gene has CDR1 SGDLS and CDR2 YYNGEE. Trimming cost V 2 bases and J 4 bases; bases outside gene matches: 5. The CDR3 runs to 15 residues. The CDR3 loop is CASSVGTREYNEQFF. CDR3 sequence (DNA): TGTGCCAGCAGCGTCGGGACTAGGGAGTACAATGAGCAGTTCTTC.

The CDR3 DNA sequence: TGTGCCAGCAGATACCTCTGGCAGGGGGGGGACGAGCAGTACTTC. Translating gives CASRYLWQGGDEQYF. The rearrangement uses TRBV6-5 and TRBJ2-7; D may match TRBD1 or TRBD2 (7 bases each). Germline CDR1 is MNHEY and CDR2 is SVGAGI. CDR3 length equals 15 residues. V was shortened by 6 bases and J by 5 bases, with 20 bases between the two germline ends.

The V gene is TRBV7-9, the J gene TRBJ2-3; D gene uncertain. CDR1 SEHNR and CDR2 FQNEAQ come from the germline V gene (reference sequence). This CDR3 is built from 12 residues. V lost 6 bases and J 3 bases, leaving 7 bases between the germline ends. This CDR3 reads CASSPFTDTQYF. CDR3 coding DNA: TGTGCCAGCAGTCCATTTACAGATACGCAGTATTTT.

The J gene is TRBJ2-3, the V gene TRBV7-9; perhaps TRBD2 as D (6 bases). The CDR3 contains 14 residues. V was trimmed by 4 bases and J by 8 bases, leaving 16 bases between them. Germline V CDR1 and CDR2: SEHNR, FQNEAQ (reference sequence). The CDR3 DNA sequence: TGTGCCAGCAGCTCCATCGGCGAGGGAGGTACGCAGTATTTT. It yields the protein CASSSIGEGGTQYF. The full variable domain, rest sourced from reference TRBV7-9 and TRBJ2-3, is DTGVSQNPRHKITKRGQNVTFRCDPISEHNRLYWYRQTLGQGPEFLTYFQNEAQLEKSRLLSDRFSAERPKGSFSTLEIQRTEQGDSAMYLCASSSIGEGGTQYFGPGTRLTVL.

V is TRBV19 and J is TRBJ2-5; 8 nucleotides match TRBD2. CDR3 length equals 13 residues. With V trimmed by 5 bases and J by 7 bases, 6 bases remained unmatched. Germline CDR1 reads LNHDA; CDR2 reads SQIVND (reference sequence). In nucleotides, the CDR3 is TGTGCCAGTAGTCCGCGGGAGGACGGGACCCAGTACTTC. This gives the protein CASSPREDGTQYF.

The chain recombines TRBV5-1 with TRBJ2-7; 8 positions match TRBD2. The CDR3 is 14 residues long. Looked up from germline, CDR1 is SGHRS and CDR2 is YFSETQ. Unmatched junction bases numbered 1, after V lost 0 bases and J lost 2 bases. The CDR3 region has the DNA TGCGCCAGCAGCTTGGAACTAGCGGCCTACGAGCAGTACTTC. Protein sequence: CASSLELAAYEQYF. Combining the CDR3 with reference TRBV5-1 and TRBJ2-7 gives the whole variable domain KAGVTQTPRYLIKTRGQQVTLSCSPISGHRSVSWYQQTPGQGLQFLFEYFSETQRNKGNFPGRFSGRQFSNSRSEMNVSTLELGDSALYLCASSLELAAYEQYFGPGTRLTVT.

The J gene is TRBJ2-3, the V gene TRBV18; 11 bases map to TRBD2. Trimming removed 6 bases from V and 0 bases from J; junction bases left unmatched: 5. CDR1 is KGHSH and CDR2 is LQKENI in the germline V gene. The CDR3 is 16 amino acids. Here the CDR3 reads CASSVLAGASTDTQYF. For the CDR3, the DNA is TGTGCCAGCTCTGTACTAGCGGGAGCTAGCACAGATACGCAGTATTTT.

The J gene is TRBJ2-7, the V gene TRBV29-1; 11 nucleotides match TRBD1. The germline CDR1 and CDR2 sequences are SQVTM and ANQGSEA. CDR3 length: 15 amino acids. The junction had 9 bases not matched to a gene; V was cut back by 6 bases and J by 2 bases. The CDR3 loop reads CSVAGQGVLPYEQYF. In DNA form, the CDR3 reads TGCAGCGTCGCGGGACAGGGGGTATTACCCTACGAGCAGTACTTC.

The chain uses TRBV5-6 and TRBJ2-2; 7 bases line up with TRBD1. With V trimmed by 4 bases and J by 2 bases, 8 bases remained unmatched. The CDR3 has 16 residues. Germline loops: CDR1 SGHDT, CDR2 YYEEEE. Here the CDR3 DNA reads TGTGCCAGCAGCCACTTCGGGACAGCCAACACCGGGGAGCTGTTTTTT. Amino acids: CASSHFGTANTGELFF.

This chain joins TRBV27 and TRBJ1-1; D is undetermined. Germline CDR1 and CDR2: MNHEY and SMNVEV (reference sequence). With 3 bases removed from V and 3 bases from J, the gap between germline ends came to 14 bases. The CDR3 extends over 15 amino acids. Here the CDR3 reads CASSFDRLLDTEAFF. The CDR3 DNA sequence: TGTGCCAGCAGTTTCGACCGCTTGTTGGACACTGAAGCTTTCTTT.

Concerning this clone: The sample has other DNA sequences that encode this CDR3 too. V gene TRBV5-1 combines with J gene TRBJ2-3; the D gene is possibly TRBD1 (6 bases). Trimming removed 0 bases from V and 1 base from J, with 6 bases in between. This CDR3 has 14 residues. The germline CDR1 and CDR2 sequences are SGHRS and YFSETQ. CDR3 sequence reads: CASSLAGGTDTQYF. Here the CDR3 DNA reads TGCGCCAGCAGCTTGGCAGGGGGCACAGATACGCAGTATTTT.

The chain carries TRBV6-6 and TRBJ2-1; no firm D call. Trimming removed 7 bases at V and 5 bases at J, with 15 bases between. The V gene's germline CDR1 is MNHNY and CDR2 SVGAGI (reference sequence). This CDR3 spans 14 amino acids. The CDR3 loop is CASKHPAGNNEQFF. CDR3 DNA: TGTGCCAGCAAACACCCGGCCGGAAACAATGAGCAGTTCTTC.

The rearrangement links TRBV2 to TRBJ1-5, with 9 positions matching TRBD1. Germline V lookup: CDR1 SNHLY, CDR2 FYNNEI. The CDR3 has 16 amino acids. Trimming cost V 6 bases and J 0 bases; bases outside gene matches: 6. The CDR3 DNA follows: TGTGCCAGCAGAACAGGGGGCCCTAATAGCAATCAGCCCCAGCATTTT. Residues: CASRTGGPNSNQPQHF. The full variable domain, completed using reference TRBV2 and TRBJ1-5, is EPEVTQTPSHQVTQMGQEVILRCVPISNHLYFYWYRQILGQKVEFLVSFYNNEISEKSEIFDDQFSVERPDGSNFTLKIRSTKLEDSAMYFCASRTGGPNSNQPQHFGDGTRLSIL.

The chain recombines TRBV2 with TRBJ1-2, with 8 bases aligning to TRBD1. This CDR3 comprises 14 residues. The germline V gene has CDR1 SNHLY and CDR2 FYNNEI. Losses at the gene ends were 6 bases for V and 4 bases for J; bases not matched to a gene: 7. The CDR3 reads CASSEDRASYGYTF. CDR3 in DNA: TGTGCCAGCAGCGAGGACAGGGCGTCCTATGGCTACACCTTC.

This clone was counted only a few times. This rearrangement joins TRBV6-5 to TRBJ1-1, with D unresolved. The CDR3 is 13 residues long. Germline V gene lookup returns CDR1 MNHEY and CDR2 SVGAGI. The V and J ends lost 5 bases and 0 bases respectively, with 7 bases between them. Here the CDR3 reads CASSRIMNTEAFF. As DNA, the CDR3 is TGTGCCAGCAGTCGAATAATGAACACTGAAGCTTTCTTT.